This T cell receptor (beta chain) comes out of a study of cytotoxic CD8 clonotypes in ibrutinib-treated CLL (dated by TCRdb to the early 2020s). Notes on the research overall: The cohort was composed of ten to eleven relapsed/refractory and about 16 treatment-naive patients; IGHV unmutated status was identified in 17 to 18 patients. Responses were partial in 25 or so patients and complete in 2; after median 68 months follow-up, around 14 stayed in remission and some twelve progressed. Samples at response were collected after a median of 12 months of treatment, with a range of about 6 to 36 months. Samples averaged roughly 260,000 productive templates and tens of thousands of productive rearrangements. Longitudinal samples were available for about 30% of the 86 trial participants. Cryopreserved peripheral blood mononuclear cells were obtained before treatment, at response, and at either sustained remission or disease progression. All remission and progressive disease samples were collected while patients were still receiving ibrutinib.

Beyond this particular receptor, the publication reports: Sustained-remission and progressing patients did not have matched sampling times, and lymph node repertoires were not examined. Baseline clonality exceeded that of age-matched healthy donors and correlated strongly with circulating CD8+ T-cell counts. Public clonotypes were rare and either shrank or stayed stable during treatment, and the rise in clonality at ibrutinib response reflected expansion of private clonotypes. Clonality increased at ibrutinib response, stayed stable in sustained remission, and fell back toward baseline at progression.

In the case of this clone: Its recognized antigen is unknown. Qualities for individual bases were not recorded, and no much larger clone is one base off.

The sample's time point, from its label and the paper: progressive disease on ibrutinib. For TCR beta library preparation, approximately 1.8 micrograms of genomic DNA was extracted from cryopreserved PBMCs. Longitudinal blood samples from CLL patients on ibrutinib monotherapy underwent high-throughput TCR beta sequencing. Patients were enrolled in a phase 2 open-label single-center ibrutinib monotherapy trial. On a MiSeq, deep resolution sequencing aimed for a depth between 1 in 1 million and 1 in 200,000 T cells, with each clonotype covered about 9.9x on average. TCR beta libraries were generated with the immunoSEQ hsTCRB Kit. Under the source paper's analysis protocol: The data were analyzed with ImmunoSEQ Analyzer and ImmunoSEQ Data Assistant, and V, D and J gene assignments followed IMGT definitions. Clonality, which ranges from 0 to 1, was calculated as one minus the normalized Shannon entropy of productive rearrangement frequencies. Only overrepresented clonotypes making up at least 0.05% of the repertoire of each patient were included in the public clonotype analysis. Thirteen repertoires from age-matched healthy donors, obtained from immuneACCESS, served as clonality controls. Imported from immuneACCESS, the table was reduced by TCRdb to in-frame sequences with V and J called. These copies leave out some clones; in studies compared against another copy, an unresolved V gene accounts for under half, and the cause of the remainder is not known. V and J calls and clone size are as listed in that table; D and trimming were resolved from the DNA. The sample table lists 250,000 to 350,000 clones, more than 70% of them with a count of one. Of the sample, roughly 6% falls within the top ten clones.

The sequencing here drew on PBMCs, taken at disease progression, from a patient treated with ibrutinib. The receptor comes from a human donor with chronic lymphocytic leukemia.

Here is the DNA: TGTGCCAGCAGCCCGAACAGGAGATTCACAGATACGCAGTATTTT. Its coded protein is CASSPNRRFTDTQYF. The chain is assembled from TRBV9 and TRBJ2-3; the D gene is perhaps TRBD1, from 5 matching bases. Sequences SGDLS (CDR1) and YYNGEE (CDR2) are obtained from the germline V gene. Reading from cysteine to phenylalanine, the CDR3 counts 15 amino acids. The DNA shown is the 45-base CDR3, in frame from base 1. At the junction V is shortened by 4 bases and J by 2 bases, with 14 bases in between.